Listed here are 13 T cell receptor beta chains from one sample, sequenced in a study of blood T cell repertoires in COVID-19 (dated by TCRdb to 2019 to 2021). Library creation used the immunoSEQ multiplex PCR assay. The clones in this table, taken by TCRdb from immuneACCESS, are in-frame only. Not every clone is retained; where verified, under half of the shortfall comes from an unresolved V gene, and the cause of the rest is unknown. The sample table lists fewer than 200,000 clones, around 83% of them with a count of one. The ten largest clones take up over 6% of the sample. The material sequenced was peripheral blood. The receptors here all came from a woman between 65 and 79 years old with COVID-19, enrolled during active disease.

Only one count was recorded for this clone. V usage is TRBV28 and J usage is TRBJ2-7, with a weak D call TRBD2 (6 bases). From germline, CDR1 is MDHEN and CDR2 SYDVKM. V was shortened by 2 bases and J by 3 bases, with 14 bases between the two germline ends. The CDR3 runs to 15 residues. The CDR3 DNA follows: TGTGCCAGCAGTTTAGGAGGGGCAGGTCGCTACGAGCAGTACTTC. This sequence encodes CASSLGGAGRYEQYF.

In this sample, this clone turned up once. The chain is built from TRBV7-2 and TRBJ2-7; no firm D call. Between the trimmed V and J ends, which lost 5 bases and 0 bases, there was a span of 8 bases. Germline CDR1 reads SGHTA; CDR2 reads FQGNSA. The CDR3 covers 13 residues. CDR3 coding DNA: TGTGCCAGCAGCCCCCCGGGCTCCTACGAGCAGTACTTC. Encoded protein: CASSPPGSYEQYF.

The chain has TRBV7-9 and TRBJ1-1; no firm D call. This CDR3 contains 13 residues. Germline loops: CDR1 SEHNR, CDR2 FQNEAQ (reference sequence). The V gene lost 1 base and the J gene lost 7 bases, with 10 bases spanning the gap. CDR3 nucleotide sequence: TGTGCCAGCAGCTTAGGGGCGTCAGGTGAAGCTTTCTTT. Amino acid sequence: CASSLGASGEAFF.

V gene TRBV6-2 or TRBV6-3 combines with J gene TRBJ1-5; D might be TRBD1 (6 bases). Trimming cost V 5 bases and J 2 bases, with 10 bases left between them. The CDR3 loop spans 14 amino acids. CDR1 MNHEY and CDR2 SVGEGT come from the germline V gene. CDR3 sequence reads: CASSPPGGNQPQHF. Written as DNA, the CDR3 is TGTGCCAGCAGTCCACCAGGGGGCAATCAGCCCCAGCATTTT.

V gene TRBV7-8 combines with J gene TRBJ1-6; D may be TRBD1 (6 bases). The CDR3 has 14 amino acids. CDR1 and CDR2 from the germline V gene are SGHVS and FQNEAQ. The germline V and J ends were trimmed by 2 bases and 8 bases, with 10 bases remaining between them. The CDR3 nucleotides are TGTGCCAGCAGCTTACGGGACACCGATTCACCCCTCCACTTT. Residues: CASSLRDTDSPLHF.

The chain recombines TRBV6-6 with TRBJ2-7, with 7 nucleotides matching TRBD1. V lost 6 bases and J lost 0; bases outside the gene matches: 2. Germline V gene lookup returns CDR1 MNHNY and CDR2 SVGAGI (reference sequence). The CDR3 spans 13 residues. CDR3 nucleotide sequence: TGTGCCAGCAGGCCAGGGGGCTCCTACGAGCAGTACTTC. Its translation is CASRPGGSYEQYF.

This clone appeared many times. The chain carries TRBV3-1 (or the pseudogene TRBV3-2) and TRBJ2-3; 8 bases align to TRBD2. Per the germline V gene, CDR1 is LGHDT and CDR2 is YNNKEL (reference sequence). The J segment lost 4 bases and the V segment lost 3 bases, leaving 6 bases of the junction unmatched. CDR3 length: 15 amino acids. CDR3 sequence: CASSQSGSRADTQYF. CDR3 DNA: TGTGCCAGCAGCCAGAGCGGGAGTAGGGCAGATACGCAGTATTTT.

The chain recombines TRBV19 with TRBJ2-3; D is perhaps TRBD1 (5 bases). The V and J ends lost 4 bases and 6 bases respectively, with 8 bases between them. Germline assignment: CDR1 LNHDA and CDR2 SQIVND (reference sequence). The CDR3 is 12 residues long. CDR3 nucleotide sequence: TGTGCCAGTAGTACACAGGTGGATACGCAGTATTTT. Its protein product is CASSTQVDTQYF.

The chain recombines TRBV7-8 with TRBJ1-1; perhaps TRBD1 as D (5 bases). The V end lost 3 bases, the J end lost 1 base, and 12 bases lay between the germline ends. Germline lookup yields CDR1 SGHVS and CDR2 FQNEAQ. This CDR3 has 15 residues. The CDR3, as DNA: TGTGCCAGCAGCTTGGACATACATGGGAACACTGAAGCTTTCTTT. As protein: CASSLDIHGNTEAFF.

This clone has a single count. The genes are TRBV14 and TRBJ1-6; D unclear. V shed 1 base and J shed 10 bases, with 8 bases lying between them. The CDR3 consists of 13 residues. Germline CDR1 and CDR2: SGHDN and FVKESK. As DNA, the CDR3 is TGTGCCAGCAGCCAAGCCCAGTTCTCACCCCTCCACTTT. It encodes CASSQAQFSPLHF.

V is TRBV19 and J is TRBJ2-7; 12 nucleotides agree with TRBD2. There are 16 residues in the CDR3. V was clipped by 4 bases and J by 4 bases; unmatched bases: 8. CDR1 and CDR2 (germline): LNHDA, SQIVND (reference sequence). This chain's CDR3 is CASSKTGLAGRYEQYF. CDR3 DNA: TGTGCCAGTAGTAAAACCGGACTAGCGGGGCGATACGAGCAGTACTTC.

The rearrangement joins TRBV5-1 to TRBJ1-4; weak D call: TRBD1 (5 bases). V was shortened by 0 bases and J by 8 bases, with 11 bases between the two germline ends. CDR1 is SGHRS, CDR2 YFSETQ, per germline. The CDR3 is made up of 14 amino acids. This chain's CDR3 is CASSLEEGREKLFF. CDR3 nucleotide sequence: TGCGCCAGCAGCTTGGAGGAGGGACGGGAAAAACTGTTTTTT.

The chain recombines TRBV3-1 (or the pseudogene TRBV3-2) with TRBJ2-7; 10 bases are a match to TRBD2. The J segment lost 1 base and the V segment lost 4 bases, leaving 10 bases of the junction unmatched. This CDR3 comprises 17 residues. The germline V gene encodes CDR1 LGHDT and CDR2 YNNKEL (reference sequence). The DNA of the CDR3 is TGTGCCAGCAGCCTTAACCCGGAGCGGGAGGGTTCCTACGAGCAGTACTTC. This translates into CASSLNPEREGSYEQYF.